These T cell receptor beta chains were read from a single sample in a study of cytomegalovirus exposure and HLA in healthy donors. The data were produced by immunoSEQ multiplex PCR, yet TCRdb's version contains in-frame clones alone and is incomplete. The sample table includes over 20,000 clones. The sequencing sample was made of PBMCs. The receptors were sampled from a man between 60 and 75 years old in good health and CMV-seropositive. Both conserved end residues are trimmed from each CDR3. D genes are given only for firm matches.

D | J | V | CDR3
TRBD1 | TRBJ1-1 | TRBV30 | AWGVTGTGSSEAF
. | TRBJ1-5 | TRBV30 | AWSARTVGGYQPQH
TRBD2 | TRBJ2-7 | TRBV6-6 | ASKSSGSSYEQY
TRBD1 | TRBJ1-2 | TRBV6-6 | ATGTGVNYGYT
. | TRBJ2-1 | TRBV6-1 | ASSSGTYNEQF
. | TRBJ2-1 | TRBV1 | TSSLRLAGGPHNEQF
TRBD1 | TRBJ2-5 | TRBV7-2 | ASSSNRGKETQY
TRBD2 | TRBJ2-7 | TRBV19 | ASTVTSGISYEQY
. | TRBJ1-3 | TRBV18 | ASSPTTVNSGNTIY
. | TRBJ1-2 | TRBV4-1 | ASSPVTVDYGYT
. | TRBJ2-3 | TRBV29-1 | SVEDLGAADTQY
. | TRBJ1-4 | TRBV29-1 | SVPGANEKLF
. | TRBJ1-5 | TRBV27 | ASSLSGGAGAQPQH
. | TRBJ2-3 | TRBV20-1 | SARDWPLEY
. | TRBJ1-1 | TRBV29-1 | SEESGGGTEAF
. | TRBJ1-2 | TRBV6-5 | ASSPPGWRYT
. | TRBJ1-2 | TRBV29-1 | SARVQGDNYGYT
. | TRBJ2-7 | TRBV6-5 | ASSYRQLPSGYEQY
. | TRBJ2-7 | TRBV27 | ASSYSLGGYEQY
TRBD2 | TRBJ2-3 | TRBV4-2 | ASSQGSSGRRDKQY
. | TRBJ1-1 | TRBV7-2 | ASSSQPNTEAF
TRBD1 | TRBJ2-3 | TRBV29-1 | SVEGGQGAPGLAADTQY
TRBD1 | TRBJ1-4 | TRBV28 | ASSFGTGLEKLF
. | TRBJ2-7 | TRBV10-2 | ASRFRRDHEQY
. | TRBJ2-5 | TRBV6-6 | ASKGSGETQY
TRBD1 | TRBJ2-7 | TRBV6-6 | ASSYSRGSAEQY
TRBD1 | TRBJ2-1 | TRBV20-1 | SAPTGPHQF